The rows below give T cell receptor beta chains drawn from one sample of a study of blood T cell repertoires in COVID-19. TCRdb keeps only in-frame clones here, not all; method: immunoSEQ multiplex PCR. The table includes roughly 100,000 clones, 75% to 90% detected once. The specimen was peripheral blood. The receptors originated from a human donor in a cohort sampled during active COVID-19. The CDR3 runs from the conserved cysteine through the conserved F or W. The D gene is left open where the match is weak. Rows give clone size only sometimes, using once, few, many, or a class for an expanded clone.

v_call: TRBV6-5
j_call: TRBJ2-2
clone_size: -
d_call: -
cdr3_aa: CASRPSGPGGELFF
cdr3_nt: TGTGCCAGCAGGCCTTCAGGGCCTGGGGGGGAGCTGTTTTTT

v_call: TRBV7-2
j_call: TRBJ2-1
clone_size: -
d_call: -
cdr3_aa: CASSFAGTNEQFF
cdr3_nt: TGTGCCAGCAGCTTCGCCGGGACTAATGAGCAGTTCTTC

v_call: TRBV18
j_call: TRBJ2-4
clone_size: -
d_call: -
cdr3_aa: CASSPRRENSVAKNIQYF
cdr3_nt: TGTGCCAGCTCACCACGTCGGGAGAACTCCGTAGCCAAAAACATTCAGTACTTC

v_call: TRBV5-1
j_call: TRBJ2-1
clone_size: once
d_call: TRBD1
cdr3_aa: CASSLAPGTGSNEQFF
cdr3_nt: TGCGCCAGCAGCTTGGCCCCCGGGACAGGGTCAAATGAGCAGTTCTTC

v_call: TRBV4-3
j_call: TRBJ2-1
clone_size: -
d_call: TRBD1
cdr3_aa: CASSQAIQGGRFF
cdr3_nt: TGCGCCAGCAGCCAAGCGATACAGGGGGGTCGGTTCTTC

v_call: TRBV6-5
j_call: TRBJ1-5
clone_size: -
d_call: -
cdr3_aa: CASSSFLYQPQHF
cdr3_nt: TGTGCCAGCAGTTCCTTCCTTTATCAGCCCCAGCATTTT

v_call: TRBV7-9
j_call: TRBJ1-1
clone_size: few
d_call: -
cdr3_aa: CASRPGVEIKPNTEAFF
cdr3_nt: TGTGCCAGCAGGCCCGGAGTGGAGATAAAACCGAACACTGAAGCTTTCTTT

v_call: TRBV6-5
j_call: TRBJ2-3
clone_size: once
d_call: TRBD1
cdr3_aa: CASRTGGPTDTQYF
cdr3_nt: TGTGCCAGCAGGACAGGGGGGCCCACAGATACGCAGTATTTT

v_call: TRBV30
j_call: TRBJ2-1
clone_size: once
d_call: -
cdr3_aa: CAWVKRDRRANEQFF
cdr3_nt: TGTGCCTGGGTAAAGCGGGACAGGAGGGCCAATGAGCAGTTCTTC

v_call: TRBV7-2
j_call: TRBJ1-5
clone_size: -
d_call: TRBD1
cdr3_aa: CARGTGGEQPQHF
cdr3_nt: TGTGCCAGAGGGACAGGGGGCGAACAGCCCCAGCATTTT

v_call: TRBV9
j_call: TRBJ1-2
clone_size: -
d_call: -
cdr3_aa: CASRGDSPQGYTF
cdr3_nt: TGTGCCAGCAGAGGCGACAGTCCGCAAGGCTACACCTTC

v_call: TRBV6-2/TRBV6-3
j_call: TRBJ1-1
clone_size: -
d_call: TRBD1
cdr3_aa: CASSPRTGWGRSMNTEAFF
cdr3_nt: TGTGCCAGCAGCCCTAGGACAGGATGGGGGCGATCGATGAACACTGAAGCTTTCTTT

v_call: TRBV7-3
j_call: TRBJ2-2
clone_size: few
d_call: -
cdr3_aa: CASSDKNTGELFF
cdr3_nt: TGTGCCAGCAGCGACAAGAACACCGGGGAGCTGTTTTTT

v_call: TRBV6-2/TRBV6-3
j_call: TRBJ1-1
clone_size: many
d_call: -
cdr3_aa: CASSGVGANTEAFF
cdr3_nt: TGTGCCAGCAGCGGGGTTGGGGCGAACACTGAAGCTTTCTTT

v_call: TRBV7-6
j_call: TRBJ2-5
clone_size: -
d_call: -
cdr3_aa: CASSLAGYQETQYF
cdr3_nt: TGTGCCAGCAGCTTGGCAGGGTACCAAGAGACCCAGTACTTC

v_call: TRBV11-2
j_call: TRBJ2-7
clone_size: -
d_call: -
cdr3_aa: CASSVGHSYEQYF
cdr3_nt: TGTGCCAGCAGCGTAGGACACTCCTACGAGCAGTACTTC

v_call: TRBV6-2/TRBV6-3
j_call: TRBJ2-7
clone_size: -
d_call: TRBD1
cdr3_aa: CASSPRRDRGNEQYF
cdr3_nt: TGTGCCAGCAGTCCGCGCCGGGACAGGGGTAACGAGCAGTACTTC

v_call: TRBV5-1
j_call: TRBJ1-1
clone_size: -
d_call: TRBD1
cdr3_aa: CASSLMTGVNTEAFF
cdr3_nt: TGCGCCAGCAGCTTGATGACAGGGGTTAACACTGAAGCTTTCTTT

v_call: TRBV5-6
j_call: TRBJ2-7
clone_size: few
d_call: -
cdr3_aa: CASSFGDTSYEQYF
cdr3_nt: TGTGCCAGCAGCTTTGGGGACACTTCCTACGAGCAGTACTTC

v_call: TRBV9
j_call: TRBJ2-1
clone_size: once
d_call: TRBD2
cdr3_aa: CASSVAGGGNNEQFF
cdr3_nt: TGTGCCAGCAGCGTAGCGGGGGGAGGTAACAATGAGCAGTTCTTC

v_call: TRBV5-5
j_call: TRBJ1-5
clone_size: -
d_call: TRBD1
cdr3_aa: CASSLGTGGQPQHF
cdr3_nt: TGTGCCAGCAGCTTGGGGACAGGGGGTCAGCCCCAGCATTTT

v_call: TRBV14
j_call: TRBJ2-1
clone_size: -
d_call: -
cdr3_aa: CASSPWAAYNEQFF
cdr3_nt: TGTGCCAGCAGCCCCTGGGCCGCCTACAATGAGCAGTTCTTC

v_call: TRBV2
j_call: TRBJ2-1
clone_size: -
d_call: -
cdr3_aa: CAMGGGAVNEQFF
cdr3_nt: TGTGCCATGGGAGGGGGGGCGGTCAATGAGCAGTTCTTC

v_call: TRBV7-2
j_call: TRBJ1-4
clone_size: many
d_call: -
cdr3_aa: CASSLVQGGSEKLFF
cdr3_nt: TGTGCCAGCAGCTTAGTCCAGGGAGGTTCTGAAAAACTGTTTTTT

v_call: TRBV9
j_call: TRBJ2-3
clone_size: once
d_call: -
cdr3_aa: CASSFSGPSTDTQYF
cdr3_nt: TGTGCCAGCAGCTTTAGCGGTCCTAGCACAGATACGCAGTATTTT

v_call: TRBV18
j_call: TRBJ1-2
clone_size: -
d_call: -
cdr3_aa: CASSAVLYGYTF
cdr3_nt: TGTGCCAGCTCCGCAGTTCTTTATGGCTACACCTTC

v_call: TRBV2
j_call: TRBJ2-5
clone_size: -
d_call: TRBD2
cdr3_aa: CASSPTSGAAQYF
cdr3_nt: TGTGCCAGCTCCCCTACTAGCGGGGCGGCCCAGTACTTC

v_call: TRBV2
j_call: TRBJ2-1
clone_size: medium-sized
d_call: TRBD2
cdr3_aa: CASGDGTSDEQFF
cdr3_nt: TGTGCCAGCGGGGACGGGACTAGCGATGAGCAGTTCTTC

v_call: TRBV7-2
j_call: TRBJ2-5
clone_size: -
d_call: -
cdr3_aa: CASSLARAQSETQYF
cdr3_nt: TGTGCCAGCAGCTTAGCGAGGGCCCAGTCAGAGACCCAGTACTTC

v_call: TRBV27
j_call: TRBJ1-6
clone_size: -
d_call: -
cdr3_aa: CASRPDRRNSPLHF
cdr3_nt: TGTGCCAGCAGGCCGGACAGACGGAATTCACCTCTCCACTTT

v_call: TRBV3-1/TRBV3-2
j_call: TRBJ2-5
clone_size: -
d_call: TRBD1
cdr3_aa: CASNSRQGWETQYF
cdr3_nt: TGTGCCAGCAACTCGCGACAGGGGTGGGAGACCCAGTACTTC

v_call: TRBV6-5
j_call: TRBJ1-4
clone_size: -
d_call: -
cdr3_aa: CASMGALRSEKLFF
cdr3_nt: TGTGCCAGCATGGGGGCGCTAAGAAGTGAAAAACTGTTTTTT

v_call: TRBV12-5
j_call: TRBJ2-3
clone_size: -
d_call: TRBD1
cdr3_aa: CASGSGTGGGTDTQYF
cdr3_nt: TGTGCTAGTGGTAGTGGGACAGGCGGTGGCACAGATACGCAGTATTTT

v_call: TRBV3-1/TRBV3-2
j_call: TRBJ2-5
clone_size: -
d_call: TRBD2
cdr3_aa: CASSPGWVAGGKETQYF
cdr3_nt: TGTGCCAGCAGCCCAGGTTGGGTAGCGGGGGGGAAAGAGACCCAGTACTTC

v_call: TRBV5-1
j_call: TRBJ2-5
clone_size: -
d_call: TRBD2
cdr3_aa: CASSLASGGQETQYF
cdr3_nt: TGCGCCAGCAGCTTGGCCAGCGGGGGACAAGAGACCCAGTACTTC

v_call: TRBV19
j_call: TRBJ2-4
clone_size: -
d_call: -
cdr3_aa: CASSEGGAKAKNIQYF
cdr3_nt: TGTGCCAGTAGCGAAGGGGGGGCTAAAGCCAAAAACATTCAGTACTTC

v_call: TRBV7-2
j_call: TRBJ2-5
clone_size: -
d_call: -
cdr3_aa: CASSLAANRQETQYF
cdr3_nt: TGTGCCAGCAGCTTAGCGGCAAACCGACAAGAGACCCAGTACTTC

v_call: TRBV7-2
j_call: TRBJ1-1
clone_size: -
d_call: -
cdr3_aa: CASSLSRNTEAFF
cdr3_nt: TGTGCCAGCAGCTTGAGTCGGAACACTGAAGCTTTCTTT

v_call: TRBV11-2
j_call: TRBJ1-6
clone_size: -
d_call: TRBD1
cdr3_aa: CASSSGQGYNSPLHF
cdr3_nt: TGTGCCAGCAGCTCGGGACAGGGATATAATTCACCCCTCCACTTT

v_call: TRBV5-1
j_call: TRBJ2-1
clone_size: -
d_call: TRBD2
cdr3_aa: CASSPIIAGDYNEQFF
cdr3_nt: TGCGCCAGCAGCCCCATCATAGCGGGGGATTACAATGAGCAGTTCTTC

v_call: TRBV19
j_call: TRBJ2-7
clone_size: -
d_call: -
cdr3_aa: CASSTLGGEVEQYF
cdr3_nt: TGTGCCAGTAGTACCCTAGGGGGAGAGGTAGAGCAGTACTTC

v_call: TRBV28
j_call: TRBJ2-4
clone_size: -
d_call: -
cdr3_aa: CASSARLYLAKNIQYF
cdr3_nt: TGTGCCAGCAGTGCCAGACTGTACCTAGCCAAAAACATTCAGTACTTC